Given below is one T cell receptor beta chain in context. Its antigen is not known. The entry originates in a study of blood T cells in healthy people across ages. The study, taken as a whole, reports: Long-lived and aged donors differed, with more naive CD4+ cells and higher diversity in the long-lived.

Germline CDR1 is SEHNR and CDR2 is FQNEAQ (reference sequence). This CDR3 comprises 15 residues. Unmatched junction bases numbered 5, after V lost 3 bases and J lost 3 bases. Through a sample-barcoded 5' primer and a J-beta primer mix, a second PCR was run for about 6 to 12 cycles. A single record per CDR3 protein comes from TCRdb applying MiXCR to the 5' RACE reads. The sample holds more than 500,000 distinct CDR3 sequences, over 25% seen once. The sample also formed part of further work on T cells of mothers and their children.

The clonotype originates from a boy aged 2-9 years in good health. Material: blood. This chain uses TRBV7-9 with TRBJ2-1, with TRBD1 matching 7 bases. The CDR3 DNA is TGTGCCAGCAGCTTCGGACAGGCTCTCTACAATGAGCAGTTCTTC. Encoded protein: CASSFGQALYNEQFF.